This T cell receptor (beta chain) was obtained from a study of spatial heterogeneity in lung cancer (dated by TCRdb to about 2019). As for the study more broadly: More beta-chain than alpha-chain transcripts were consistently detected, likely reflecting higher beta-chain transcript abundance. In the raw uncorrected reads, each unique combination of TCR and UMI appeared more than ten times on average. In non-small cell lung cancer, the study quantitatively compared TCR alpha and beta repertoires across several tumor regions, matched nontumor lung, and blood. At surgery, both alpha and beta chains were TCR-sequenced in fewer than 250 tumor regions, 64 matched nontumor lung samples and just over 55 PBMC samples. The study linked features of the TCR repertoire to counts of nonsynonymous mutations, which were determined by whole-exome sequencing of tumor tissue. On the study overall, not on this receptor specifically: Ubiquitous expanded tumor TCRs showed up in blood more often at tumor resection than at routine follow-up. Confirming at a functional level the hypothesis that regional TCRs recognize regional mutations was considered to require additional single-cell paired TCR alpha and beta sequencing.

Library generation was performed with 5' RACE. Sequenced using a NextSeq 500. To allow correction of PCR and sequencing errors, the TCR library protocol tagged every TCR cDNA molecule with a unique molecular identifier. On the authors' methods: TCR identification, UMI-based error correction and CDR3 extraction were performed with Decombinator tools. Expanded TCRs were defined as those above a frequency of 2 per 1,000, corresponding to the top 1% of the tumor frequency distribution. Renyi diversity was computed with the R vegan package after each repertoire had been subsampled 100 times to 5,000 TCRs. To build CDR3 similarity networks, amino acid triplet string-kernel similarity was used, and CDR3s were connected when their pairwise similarity was above 0.82. TCRdb trimmed the raw reads at Q25, called clones with MiXCR and kept productive beta chains. Each record represents a unique CDR3 protein, reported with the most common genes and DNA among its rows. The V and J calls and clone size come from TCRdb's table, not from the authors' own analysis. The sample data list about 48,000 distinct CDR3 sequences, and roughly 5% of these were observed just once. Over 8.5% of the sample comes from the top ten.

The intended sense of this specimen's time point label: sample taken at primary tumor resection. Samples were obtained from approximately 76 patients with early-stage, untreated non-small cell lung cancer from the lung TRACERx cohort. Without any cell sorting, TCR sequencing was performed on whole RNA extracted either from tumor and nontumor lung tissue or from cryopreserved PBMC samples. Only patients for whom sufficient RNA was available from at least two tumor regions were selected for TCR sequencing. V was cut back by 5 bases and J by 4 bases, leaving a gap of 17 bases between them. The CDR1 and CDR2 encoded by the germline V gene are SGHVS and FNYEAQ. The CDR3 holds 15 amino acids from the cysteine to the phenylalanine. Just the 45-base CDR3 DNA is kept, in frame starting at base 1. In this sample, this clonotype turned up many times. Its antigen is not yet known. Qualities for individual bases were not recorded, and no much larger clone is one base off.

Sequenced material: PBMCs, taken at surgery. The receptor chain draws on TRBV7-6 and TRBJ2-5; matching of 6 bases hints at TRBD1 as the D gene. The sequence was obtained from a male donor with early-stage non-small cell lung cancer. The DNA reads as follows: TGTGCCAGCAGCCTAGGTGCAGGGGTTGGAGAGACCCAGTACTTC. It codes for CASSLGAGVGETQYF.